This T cell receptor beta chain comes out of a study of vaccination and CD4 T cells after COVID-19. Turning to the study itself: SARS-CoV-2 positivity in convalescent patients was established by nasal swab PCR; some ten had mild and one severe disease. Study outcomes and limitations: Median SARS-CoV-2-reactive clonotype numbers went up from around 20 to 38, but not significantly.

Treatment given: roughly 11-day PBMC culture with coronavirus spike peptide pools or control peptides (ViraFEST assay). Oncomine TCR Beta short-read sequencing was applied to DNA from cultured CD4+ T cells. TCRdb used MiXCR to reprocess the PCR reads, holding one entry per CDR3 protein. In the table there are approximately 8,800 distinct CDR3 sequences, over 60% of which are singletons. This clonotype was observed a handful of times. No antigen is known for it. This CDR3 contains 15 residues. V shed 5 bases, J shed 4 bases, and the junction held 10 bases outside the gene matches. Germline CDR1 and CDR2: MNHEY and SVGEGT.

This chain links TRBV6-2 or TRBV6-3 with TRBJ2-5, with 7 positions matching TRBD1. Sequencing was performed on CD4+ T cells from blood, cultured in vitro. This clonotype originated in a human donor who had recovered from COVID-19. CDR3 residues: CASSDRGRGTETQYF. As DNA, the CDR3 is TGTGCCAGCAGTGACCGCGGCAGGGGGACAGAGACCCAGTACTTC.